Below, 22 T cell receptor beta chains from the same sample are listed, as sequenced in a study of T-cell memory formation after mild COVID-19. TCRdb analysed the 5' RACE reads with MiXCR anew, one entry per CDR3 protein. The repertoire holds more than 100,000 distinct CDR3 sequences, with about 6% as singletons. The sequenced sample was PBMCs or a T cell subset sorted from them (not recorded which). The receptors here all came from an adult woman who had mild COVID-19 (a few samples of this study predate the infection). Cell type and time point are not known.

The sample holds a few counts of this clonotype. This chain links TRBV6-2 or TRBV6-3 with TRBJ2-3, with 9 bases lining up with TRBD2. Germline CDR1 is MNHEY and CDR2 is SVGEGT. After removal of 5 bases from V and 0 bases from J, the junction contained 6 bases not matched to a gene. The CDR3 length is 16 residues. The CDR3 reads CASSNLAGYSTDTQYF. The CDR3 DNA is TGTGCCAGCAGTAACCTAGCGGGATATAGCACAGATACGCAGTATTTT.

This clonotype was detected only a few times. The chain employs TRBV20-1 and TRBJ2-1; D is possibly TRBD2 (6 bases). The germline V gene encodes CDR1 DFQATT and CDR2 SNEGSKA (reference sequence). V shed 5 bases and J shed 0 bases, with 11 bases lying between them. The CDR3 covers 14 residues. The CDR3 region has the DNA TGCAGTGCTGATGGGGGGAGCTCCTACAATGAGCAGTTCTTC. It yields the protein CSADGGSSYNEQFF.

This clonotype was counted between two and nine times. The chain has TRBV24-1 and TRBJ2-2, with D hard to call. CDR1 is KGHDR, CDR2 SFDVKD, per germline. Between the trimmed V and J ends, which lost 3 bases and 5 bases, there was a span of 12 bases. The CDR3 loop spans 15 amino acids. CDR3 DNA: TGTGCCACCAGTGATACTCAGGACGTTACCGGGGAGCTGTTTTTT. Amino acid sequence: CATSDTQDVTGELFF.

In its sample, this clonotype was seen a few times. CDR3: CASSELGLGAFF. For the CDR3, the DNA is TGTGCCAGCAGTGAATTGGGGCTGGGGGCTTTCTTT. The chain links TRBV25-1 to TRBJ1-1, with a weak D call TRBD1 (5 bases). Per the germline V gene, CDR1 is MGHDK and CDR2 is SYGVNS. Trimming removed 1 base from V and 11 bases from J, with 11 bases in between. The CDR3 contains 12 residues.

This rearrangement joins TRBV6-2 or TRBV6-3 to TRBJ2-5; tentative D call: TRBD2 (5 bases). The V gene lost 3 bases and the J gene lost 5 bases, with 19 bases spanning the gap. The CDR3 spans 16 residues. Germline loops: CDR1 MNHEY, CDR2 SVGEGT. Here the CDR3 reads CASSYVSGSLGETQYF. The CDR3 DNA is TGTGCCAGCAGTTATGTCAGCGGTTCTCTTGGGGAGACCCAGTACTTC.

The chain recombines TRBV11-2 with TRBJ2-3; no clear D. From germline, CDR1 is SGHAT and CDR2 FQNNGV. V lost 0 bases and J 2 bases, leaving 6 bases between the germline ends. CDR3 size: 14 residues. The DNA of the CDR3 is TGTGCCAGCAGCTTAGATGGCCTCACAGATACGCAGTATTTT. Protein sequence: CASSLDGLTDTQYF.

This clonotype turned up a few times. The chain recombines TRBV19 with TRBJ1-5, with 7 nucleotides matching TRBD1. The J segment lost 9 bases and the V segment lost 10 bases, leaving 15 bases of the junction unmatched. Germline values: CDR1 LNHDA, CDR2 SQIVND (reference sequence). The CDR3 sequence is 14 residues long. CDR3 sequence: CATNFGQAQWPQHF. The CDR3 bases are TGTGCCACCAACTTCGGACAGGCTCAATGGCCCCAGCATTTT.

The chain is built from TRBV29-1 and TRBJ1-5; D may be TRBD1 (5 bases). V lost 5 bases, J lost 3 bases, and 8 bases lay in between. The CDR3 sequence is 12 residues long. CDR1 and CDR2 from the germline V gene are SQVTM and ANQGSEA. The CDR3 DNA reads as TGCAGCGTTAGGACAAACAATCAGCCCCAGCATTTT. This gives the protein CSVRTNNQPQHF.

V usage is TRBV7-2 and J usage is TRBJ2-7; D not certain. This CDR3 contains 14 residues. Germline CDR1 SGHTA, CDR2 FQGNSA. V lost 0 bases and J lost 4, with 10 bases in between. The CDR3 DNA follows: TGTGCCAGCAGCTTAGCGCGCCACTCGTACGAGCAGTACTTC. Residues: CASSLARHSYEQYF.

In its sample, this clonotype was seen many times. The chain is built from TRBV9 and TRBJ2-1, with 8 bases fitting TRBD1. This CDR3 contains 14 residues. V gave up 3 bases and J gave up 6 bases; unmatched junction bases: 5. Germline CDR1 reads SGDLS; CDR2 reads YYNGEE. The CDR3 DNA reads as TGTGCCAGCAGCGCCCCCGGGACAGGCAATGAGCAGTTCTTC. It translates to CASSAPGTGNEQFF.

J is TRBJ2-1 and V is TRBV24-1; 14 bases are a match to TRBD2. This CDR3 comprises 19 residues. J gave up 1 base and V 3 bases, and 7 bases lay outside the gene matches. CDR1 is KGHDR and CDR2 is SFDVKD in the germline V gene. The CDR3 sequence is CATSDNTGTSGRSYNEQFF. The CDR3 region has the DNA TGTGCCACCAGTGATAACACCGGGACTAGCGGGAGATCCTACAATGAGCAGTTCTTC.

V is TRBV7-9 and J is TRBJ1-2; weak D call: TRBD1 (5 bases). Trimming left V 4 bases short and J 5 bases short, with 17 bases between. Germline lookup yields CDR1 SEHNR and CDR2 FQNEAQ (reference sequence). The CDR3 covers 15 residues. CDR3 region: CASSSSVTEVYGYTF. The DNA of the CDR3 is TGTGCCAGCAGCTCGTCCGTGACAGAGGTTTATGGCTACACCTTC.

V usage is TRBV6-6 and J usage is TRBJ1-2, with D unclear. V lost 2 bases to trimming and J lost 2 bases, with 9 bases between them. This CDR3 has 14 residues. CDR1 is MNHNY, CDR2 SVGAGI, per germline (reference sequence). The DNA of the CDR3 is TGTGCCAGCAGTTACAGGGAGAAAAACTATGGCTACACCTTC. It specifies CASSYREKNYGYTF.

This clonotype was seen at least ten times. V and J are TRBV6-6 and TRBJ2-6; possibly TRBD1 for D (5 bases). The length of the CDR3 is 13 residues. V lost 6 bases, J lost 2 bases, and 5 bases lay in between. Germline lookup yields CDR1 MNHNY and CDR2 SVGAGI (reference sequence). For the CDR3, the DNA is TGTGCCAGCAGAGGGGCTGGGGCCAACGTCCTGACTTTC. The encoded protein is CASRGAGANVLTF.

The V and J genes are TRBV2 and TRBJ2-2; D uncertain. This CDR3 comprises 13 residues. Germline V CDR1 and CDR2: SNHLY, FYNNEI. V shed 7 bases and J shed 3 bases, with 9 bases lying between them. In DNA form, the CDR3 reads TGTGCCAGCAACGTGAGAGACACCGGGGAGCTGTTTTTT. It translates to CASNVRDTGELFF.

The V and J genes are TRBV6-5 and TRBJ2-1; possibly TRBD1 for D (5 bases). CDR3 length equals 13 residues. V was trimmed by 2 bases and J by 7 bases, leaving 9 bases between them. From germline, CDR1 is MNHEY and CDR2 SVGAGI. This CDR3 reads CASSYLGQNEQFF. The CDR3 nucleotides are TGTGCCAGCAGTTACCTGGGGCAGAATGAGCAGTTCTTC.

This chain uses TRBV7-2 with TRBJ2-2; unclear D gene. Trimming left V 1 base short and J 1 base short, with 13 bases between. Germline CDR1 is SGHTA and CDR2 is FQGNSA. There are 17 residues in the CDR3. The CDR3 protein is CASSLVGAQVNTGELFF. CDR3 DNA sequence: TGTGCCAGCAGCTTAGTGGGCGCCCAGGTGAACACCGGGGAGCTGTTTTTT.

This chain uses TRBV27 with TRBJ2-3; 7 nucleotides match TRBD2. The V segment lost 5 bases and the J segment 0 bases; nucleotides outside the gene matches: 11. The CDR3 is made up of 17 amino acids. The germline CDR1 and CDR2 sequences are MNHEY and SMNVEV (reference sequence). The CDR3 nucleotides read TGTGCCAGCAGTCGAAGGGTCAGCGGGGCAAGCACAGATACGCAGTATTTT. It specifies CASSRRVSGASTDTQYF.

In its sample, this clonotype was seen once. V usage is TRBV5-1 and J usage is TRBJ1-4; perhaps TRBD1 as D (5 bases). V lost 3 bases to trimming and J lost 3 bases, with 15 bases between them. The germline gives CDR1 SGHRS, CDR2 YFSETQ. The CDR3 runs to 16 residues. CDR3 DNA sequence: TGCGCCAGCAGCTATGACGGGGGTGGATCTAATGAAAAACTGTTTTTT. Translated, it gives CASSYDGGGSNEKLFF.

This clonotype was counted only a few times. V gene TRBV6-2 or TRBV6-3 combines with J gene TRBJ2-1; D is undetermined. This CDR3 contains 12 residues. V gave up 5 bases and J gave up 3 bases, with 5 bases separating them. CDR1 and CDR2 (germline): MNHEY, SVGEGT. The CDR3 reads CASSRVYNEQFF. CDR3 bases: TGTGCCAGCAGTCGCGTCTACAATGAGCAGTTCTTC.

This clonotype was counted ten times or more. This chain uses TRBV27 with TRBJ2-2, with TRBD2 identical over 7 bases. J lost 0 bases, V lost 6 bases, and 4 bases had no gene match. CDR1 and CDR2 from the germline V gene are MNHEY and SMNVEV (reference sequence). The CDR3 totals 15 residues. In DNA form, the CDR3 reads TGTGCCAGCAGGCTCGGGGGGACGAACACCGGGGAGCTGTTTTTT. Amino acids: CASRLGGTNTGELFF.

The V gene is TRBV30, the J gene TRBJ1-1; possible D gene TRBD1, 6 bases. Germline CDR1 reads GTSNPN; CDR2 reads SVGIG (reference sequence). The V end lost 3 bases, the J end lost 1 base, and 9 bases lay between the germline ends. This CDR3 is built from 13 residues. The CDR3 sequence is CAWSKQGNTEAFF. The DNA of the CDR3 is TGTGCCTGGAGCAAACAGGGGAACACTGAAGCTTTCTTT.